Here is one T cell receptor beta chain with its context. Its antigen is still unknown. Sequence at one end of the junction differs from germline and may be a read error. PCR primers comprised 60 Vbeta and 13 Jbeta primers. TCRdb keeps only in-frame clones here, not all; method: immunoSEQ multiplex PCR. Seen here are 150,000 to 200,000 clones, roughly 65% observed once, and the top ten hold 4% to 5.5%. This CDR3 region has 13 residues. Germline assignment: CDR1 SGHTA and CDR2 FQGNSA. The data derive from a study of cytomegalovirus exposure and HLA in healthy donors. Across the whole study: Unique TCRs numbering around 80 million, obtained from HLA-typed donors, made up an early data release. Study-wide findings and caveats: For cytomegalovirus status, the classifier reportedly gave diagnoses with high specificity and sensitivity. Certain indistinguishable V segments, among them TRBV6-2 and TRBV6-3, were excluded.

Sequencing was performed on PBMCs. The gene calls are TRBV7-2 and TRBJ1-1; 7 nucleotides agree with TRBD1. This receptor was identified in a woman aged 18-29 years in good health and CMV-seropositive. The CDR3 DNA reads TGTGCCAGCAGCTCTGCTCGACAGGGCATTGCGGTCTTT. Encoded protein: CASSSARQGIAVF. The complete variable domain, with remaining parts taken from reference TRBV7-2 and TRBJ1-1, reads GAGVSQSPSNKVTEKGKDVELRCDPISGHTALYWYRQSLGQGLEFLIYFQGNSAPDKSGLPSDRFSAERTGGSVSTLTIQRTQQEDSAVYLCASSSARQGIAVFGQGTRLTVV.